Below, 2 T cell receptor beta chains from the same sample are listed, as sequenced in a study of blood T cell repertoires in COVID-19. Assay used: immunoSEQ multiplex PCR; TCRdb lists only in-frame clones, some missing. In the table there are fewer than 600,000 clones, around 87% of which are singletons. The sequenced sample consisted of PBMCs or T cells enriched from blood (not recorded which). These receptors all come from a woman aged 40 to 50 who had recovered from COVID-19.

DNA of the CDR3: TGTGCCAGCAGCTTGCCTTTAGCGGATACGCAGTATTTT. Its translation is CASSLPLADTQYF. J is TRBJ2-3 and V is TRBV5-4; a weak D match, TRBD2 (5 bases). Trimming took 1 base from V and 6 from J, leaving 9 bases between them. CDR3 size: 13 residues. Germline V gene lookup returns CDR1 SGHNT and CDR2 YYREEE (reference sequence).

The rearrangement uses TRBV21-1 and TRBJ2-7; TRBD1, the D gene given by the table, was not confirmed from the DNA. TRBV21-1 is recorded as a pseudogene. The CDR3 is 15 amino acids. The CDR3 nucleotides are TGTGCCAGCAGCATGTCCGGGACAGGGGATACCGAGCAGTACTTC. This gives the protein CASSMSGTGDTEQYF.